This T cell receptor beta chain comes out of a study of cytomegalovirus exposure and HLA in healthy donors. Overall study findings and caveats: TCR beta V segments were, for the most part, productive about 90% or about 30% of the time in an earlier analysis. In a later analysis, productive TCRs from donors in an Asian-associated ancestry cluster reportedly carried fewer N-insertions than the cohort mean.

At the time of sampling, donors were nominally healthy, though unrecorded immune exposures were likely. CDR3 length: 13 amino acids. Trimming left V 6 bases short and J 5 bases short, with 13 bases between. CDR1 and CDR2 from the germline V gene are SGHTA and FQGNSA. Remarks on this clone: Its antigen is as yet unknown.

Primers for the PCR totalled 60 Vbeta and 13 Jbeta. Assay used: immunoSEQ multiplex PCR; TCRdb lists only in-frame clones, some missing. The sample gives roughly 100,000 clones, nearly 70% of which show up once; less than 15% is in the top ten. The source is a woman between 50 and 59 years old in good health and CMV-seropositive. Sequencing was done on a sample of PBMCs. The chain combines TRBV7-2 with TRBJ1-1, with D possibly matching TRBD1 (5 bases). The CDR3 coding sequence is TGTGCCAGCAGACCTACCAGGGATACTGAAGCTTTCTTT. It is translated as CASRPTRDTEAFF.